This TCR beta chain came from a study of blood T cell repertoires in COVID-19. The assay was immunoSEQ multiplex PCR, and TCRdb's table has in-frame clones only and misses some. The table shows approximately 180,000 clones, with about 83% occurring only once. The CDR3 has 16 amino acids. The V segment lost 4 bases and the J segment 0 bases; nucleotides outside the gene matches: 6. The chain joins TRBV5-3 to TRBJ2-1; TRBD1 matches 8 bases. TRBV5-3 is identified as an open reading frame with a role that is uncertain. Sequenced material: peripheral blood. This sequence originates from a person between 65 and 80 years old with COVID-19, enrolled during active disease. This chain's CDR3 is CARSPRTGSSYNEQFF. The CDR3, as DNA: TGTGCCAGAAGCCCAAGGACAGGGAGCTCCTACAATGAGCAGTTCTTC.